Sequencing of this T cell receptor beta chain was carried out in a study of graft-versus-host responses after intestinal transplantation. The table came from immunoSEQ multiplex PCR; TCRdb's copy has only in-frame clones and leaves some out. This sample has approximately 99,000 clones, with around 93% found just once. Per the germline V gene, CDR1 is GTSNPN and CDR2 is SVGIG (reference sequence). The CDR3 is 17 residues long. V lost 2 bases and J lost 5; bases outside the gene matches: 15. This clone was counted a single time. Its antigen is as yet unknown. This TCR derives from a human donor who was the organ donor for an intestinal transplant. The chain carries TRBV30 and TRBJ2-5; 9 positions agree with TRBD2. The sample in question was unstimulated CD8+ T cells sorted from spleen or lymph node cells, obtained before transplant. CDR3 in amino acids: CAWSPLIAGVLWETQYF. CDR3 coding DNA: TGTGCCTGGAGTCCACTAATAGCGGGAGTGCTATGGGAGACCCAGTACTTC.